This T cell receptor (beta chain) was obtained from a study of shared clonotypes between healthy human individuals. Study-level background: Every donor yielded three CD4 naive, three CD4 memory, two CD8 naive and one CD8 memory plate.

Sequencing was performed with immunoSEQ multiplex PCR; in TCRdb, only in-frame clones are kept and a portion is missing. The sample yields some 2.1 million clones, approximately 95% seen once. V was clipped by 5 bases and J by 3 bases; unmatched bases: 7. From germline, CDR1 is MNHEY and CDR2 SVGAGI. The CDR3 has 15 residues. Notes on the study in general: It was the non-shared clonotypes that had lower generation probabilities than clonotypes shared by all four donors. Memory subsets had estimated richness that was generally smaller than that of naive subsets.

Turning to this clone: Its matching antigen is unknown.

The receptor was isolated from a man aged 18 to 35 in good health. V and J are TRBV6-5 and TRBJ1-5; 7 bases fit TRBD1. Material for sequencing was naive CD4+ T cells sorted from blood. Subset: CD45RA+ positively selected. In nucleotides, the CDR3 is TGTGCCAGCAGTCCCCGACAGGGCAACAATCAGCCCCAGCATTTT. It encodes CASSPRQGNNQPQHF.